The next 21 T cell receptor beta chains were all read from a single sample in a study of T cells in women clearing cervical HPV infection. Measured with immunoSEQ multiplex PCR; TCRdb has only the in-frame clones, and not every one. The repertoire shows approximately 34,000 clones; the top ten hold less than 8%. The sample comprised blood buffy coat. Receptors were obtained from a woman aged 18 to 75 with a cervical HPV16 infection that either progressed to CIN3+ or cleared (not recorded which).

Points on this clone: The CDR3 end lies 3 residues beyond the end of the read and is filled in from the germline J gene. The chain carries TRBV5-1 and TRBJ1-4; TRBD1 matches 9 bases. The CDR3 runs to 15 residues. The germline V gene encodes CDR1 SGHRS and CDR2 YFSETQ. With 0 bases clipped from V and 8 bases from J, the junction kept 5 bases outside the gene matches. The CDR3 here is CASSLDRGRGEKLFF. The sequenced CDR3 bases are TGCGCCAGCAGCTTGGACAGGGGGCGAGGCGAAAAA.

CDR3 DNA (partial): TGCAGTGCTAGGGACGACAGGGATTTTTCACCG. Protein: CSARDDRDFSP. The whole CDR3 region reads CSARDDRDFSPLFF. The gene calls are TRBV20-1 and TRBJ2-2; 7 bases match TRBD1. The read halts 3 residues ahead of the CDR3 end, with the missing end drawn from the germline J gene. The CDR3 spans 14 residues. Per the germline V gene, CDR1 is DFQATT and CDR2 is SNEGSKA (reference sequence).

In regard to this clone: The read ends 3 residues shy of where the CDR3 ends; the end is completed using the germline J gene. This specimen includes other DNA sequences encoding the same CDR3. V gene TRBV7-9 combines with J gene TRBJ1-2; the D is unclear. This CDR3 is built from 15 residues. Germline V gives CDR1 SEHNR, CDR2 FQNEAQ (reference sequence). CDR3 sequence reads: CASSLLAGVTYDYTF. The covered CDR3 bases are TGTGCCAGCAGCCTACTAGCGGGAGTTACCTACGAC.

About this clone: With the read ending 3 residues before the CDR3 end, the germline J gene is used to fill in that end. This chain uses TRBV9 with TRBJ2-2; no definite D call. The germline gives CDR1 SGDLS, CDR2 YYNGEE. V was shortened by 3 bases and J by 5 bases, with 8 bases between the two germline ends. The CDR3 loop spans 13 amino acids. CDR3 bases read: TGTGCCAGCAGCGCCAGTGAAACCGGGGAG. Its protein product is CASSASETGE. In full, the CDR3 is CASSASETGELFF.

To note about this clone: The read is 3 residues too short to cover the CDR3 end, so that end is filled in from the germline J gene. This sample includes further DNA sequences coding for the same CDR3. V is TRBV7-9 and J is TRBJ1-1; D unresolved. Germline V lookup: CDR1 SEHNR, CDR2 FQNEAQ (reference sequence). CDR3 length: 14 amino acids. The CDR3 sequence is CASSAGPPQETAFF. The part of the CDR3 DNA that was read is TGTGCCAGCAGCGCGGGCCCACCCCAGGAGACC.

Concerning this clone: Read data end 3 residues before the CDR3 end; the end is taken from the germline J gene. The chain has TRBV20-1 and TRBJ2-7; weak D call: TRBD2 (6 bases). With 6 bases removed from V and 2 bases from J, the gap between germline ends came to 17 bases. The CDR3 has 14 residues. Germline V CDR1 and CDR2: DFQATT, SNEGSKA (reference sequence). The CDR3 DNA, read in part, is TGCAGTGCCCCATTGGGGGGAGGAACCTACGAG. It yields the protein CSAPLGGGTYE. The full CDR3 protein is CSAPLGGGTYEQYF.

Comment on this clone: The sequenced fragment ends 3 residues before the CDR3 boundary, so the rest is inferred from the germline J gene. The chain employs TRBV2 and TRBJ2-7, with a possible D match to TRBD1 (5 bases). V dropped 4 bases and J dropped 0 bases, with 10 bases sitting between them. CDR3 size: 14 residues. Germline V gene sequence: CDR1 SNHLY, CDR2 FYNNEI. The sequenced CDR3 bases are TGTGCCAGCAGTGCCGACAGATTCTCCTACGAG. Protein: CASSADRFSYE. The CDR3 in full is CASSADRFSYEQYF.

As for this clone: The same CDR3 arises from other DNA sequences in this sample as well. The covered CDR3 bases are TGTGCCAGCAGCCCTACAGGGAATGTCGGC. It yields the protein CASSPTGNVG. The complete CDR3 protein is CASSPTGNVGYTF. This rearrangement joins TRBV7-3 to TRBJ1-2; tentatively, D is TRBD1 (6 bases). The DNA ends 3 residues before the CDR3 does, and the rest of the CDR3 is filled in from the germline J gene. CDR1 is SGHTA, CDR2 FQGTGA, per germline. The CDR3 sequence is 13 residues long.

As to this clone: Read coverage stops 3 residues before the CDR3 terminus; the germline J gene supplies the remainder. V gene TRBV20-1 combines with J gene TRBJ2-7, with TRBD2 matching 10 bases. Germline CDR1 DFQATT, CDR2 SNEGSKA (reference sequence). CDR3 length: 15 amino acids. Unmatched junction bases numbered 6, after V lost 0 bases and J lost 4 bases. Here the CDR3 reads CSARDPQAGGYEQYF. The CDR3 DNA, read in part, is TGCAGTGCTAGAGACCCCCAAGCGGGAGGGTACGAG.

In regard to this clone: The read gets to within 3 residues of the CDR3 end, and the germline J gene fills in the rest. The V call is TRBV13, the J call TRBJ2-7; perhaps TRBD2 as D (6 bases). This CDR3 is built from 15 residues. Trimming removed 0 bases at V and 0 bases at J, with 9 bases between. The V gene's germline CDR1 is PRHDT and CDR2 FYEKMQ (reference sequence). CDR3 residues: CASSLGDYSSYEQYF. The CDR3 bases that were read are TGTGCCAGCAGCTTAGGGGACTACTCCTCCTACGAG.

Turning to this clone: The read gets to within 3 residues of the CDR3 end, and the germline J gene fills in the rest. V usage is TRBV2 and J usage is TRBJ1-6, with D uncertain. The CDR3 is made up of 12 amino acids. Germline V gene data show CDR1 as SNHLY and CDR2 as FYNNEI. V lost 1 base and J lost 9, with 4 bases in between. The sequenced part of the CDR3 DNA is TGTGCCAGCAGTGAAGGCGTTTCACCC. It yields the protein CASSEGVSP. Given in full, the CDR3 is CASSEGVSPLHF.

Details on this clone: Read sequence stops 3 residues before the CDR3 end, and the germline J gene provides the missing end. V is TRBV14 and J is TRBJ2-7; D may be TRBD2 (6 bases). Germline lookup yields CDR1 SGHDN and CDR2 FVKESK. The CDR3 covers 12 residues. V lost 4 bases to trimming and J lost 5 bases, with 9 bases between them. CDR3 region: CASSLRLDEQYF. The part of the CDR3 DNA that was read is TGTGCCAGCAGCCTCCGACTAGACGAG. The full variable domain, in which reference TRBV14 and TRBJ2-7 provide the parts outside the CDR3, is EAGVTQFPSHSVIEKGQTVTLRCDPISGHDNLYWYRRVMGKEIKFLLHFVKESKQDESGMPNNRFLAERTGGTYSTLKVQPAELEDSGVYFCASSLRLDEQYFGPGTRLTVT.

Points on this clone: Read coverage stops 3 residues before the CDR3 terminus; the germline J gene supplies the remainder. V and J are TRBV11-2 and TRBJ2-3; no reliable D call. This CDR3 has 13 residues. Trimming took 5 bases from V and 2 from J, leaving 8 bases between them. The germline V gene encodes CDR1 SGHAT and CDR2 FQNNGV. The CDR3 bases that were read are TGTGCCAGCAGCACCCAGAACACAGATACG. Translated, it gives CASSTQNTDT. The whole CDR3 sequence reads CASSTQNTDTQYF. Supplemented by reference TRBV11-2 and TRBJ2-3, the full variable domain reads EAGVAQSPRYKIIEKRQSVAFWCNPISGHATLYWYQQILGQGPKLLIQFQNNGVVDDSQLPKDRFSAERLKGVDSTLKIQPAKLEDSAVYLCASSTQNTDTQYFGPGTRLTVL.

With regard to this clone: The observed sequence ends 3 residues before the CDR3 terminus, with the missing tail filled in from the germline J gene. This chain links TRBV9 with TRBJ2-2; D gene ambiguous. Germline values: CDR1 SGDLS, CDR2 YYNGEE. Trimming removed 4 bases from V and 6 bases from J, with 13 bases in between. The CDR3 spans 14 residues. CDR3 DNA, as far as it was read: TGTGCCAGCAGCCTTACCCACCGCGCCGGGGAG. Translated, it gives CASSLTHRAGE. The whole CDR3 sequence is CASSLTHRAGELFF.

On this clone itself: Read sequence stops 3 residues before the CDR3 end, and the germline J gene provides the missing end. V usage is TRBV2 and J usage is TRBJ2-1, with 9 nucleotides matching TRBD1. Germline V CDR1 and CDR2: SNHLY, FYNNEI. This CDR3 has 15 residues. J gave up 5 bases and V 5 bases, and 7 bases lay outside the gene matches. CDR3 DNA (partial): TGTGCCAGCAGTAATACCGGGACAGGGAACAATGAG. Translation gives CASSNTGTGNNE. The CDR3 as a whole reads CASSNTGTGNNEQFF.

Turning to this clone: The read gets to within 3 residues of the CDR3 end, and the germline J gene fills in the rest. The chain joins TRBV29-1 to TRBJ2-7; TRBD1 matches 7 bases. The CDR3 totals 13 residues. Trimming removed 6 bases from V and 0 bases from J; junction bases left unmatched: 5. Germline V CDR1 and CDR2: SQVTM, ANQGSEA. The sequenced CDR3 bases are TGCAGCGTAAGGGGACAGTACTCCTACGAG. Its translation: CSVRGQYSYE. The whole CDR3 protein reads CSVRGQYSYEQYF.

In regard to this clone: The read stops 3 residues short of the end of the CDR3; the missing end is completed from the germline J gene. Different DNA sequences within this sample yield the same CDR3. The chain is built from TRBV7-3 and TRBJ2-3; 10 bases agree with TRBD2. With 5 bases clipped from V and 3 bases from J, the junction kept 5 bases outside the gene matches. The CDR3 spans 15 residues. The germline gives CDR1 SGHTA, CDR2 FQGTGA. The DNA read from the CDR3 is TGTGCCAGCAGCCTTACTAGCGGGAAAACAGATACG. Translating gives CASSLTSGKTDT. The CDR3, in full, reads CASSLTSGKTDTQYF.

As to this clone: The sequence runs out 3 residues before the end of the CDR3; the remainder is reconstructed from the germline J gene. The chain is built from TRBV6-1 and TRBJ2-7, with a possible D match to TRBD2 (5 bases). The CDR3 covers 15 residues. CDR1 and CDR2 from the germline V gene are MNHNS and SASEGT. With 2 bases removed from V and 5 bases from J, the gap between germline ends came to 16 bases. CDR3 bases read: TGTGCCAGCAGTGAACAGTACCTAGGAGGCCACGAG. Protein product: CASSEQYLGGHE. The CDR3 in full is CASSEQYLGGHEQYF.

About this clone: Read data end 3 residues before the CDR3 end; the end is taken from the germline J gene. The chain couples TRBV20-1 to TRBJ2-7; TRBD2 matches 14 bases. Germline CDR1 and CDR2: DFQATT and SNEGSKA (reference sequence). V shed 5 bases and J 6 bases; nucleotides not matched to a gene: 9. The CDR3 has 15 residues. CDR3 DNA, as far as it was read: TGCAGTGCTCACCCAGGGACTAGCGGGGGCTTCGAG. As protein: CSAHPGTSGGFE. Given in full, the CDR3 is CSAHPGTSGGFEQYF.

Turning to this clone: Sequencing ends 3 residues short of the CDR3 end; the germline J gene provides the rest. This chain links TRBV5-1 with TRBJ2-7; 7 bases are shared with TRBD1. The germline V gene encodes CDR1 SGHRS and CDR2 YFSETQ. The CDR3 has 13 residues. V was clipped by 3 bases and J by 2 bases; unmatched bases: 2. The CDR3 region is CASSSGTAYEQYF. Incomplete CDR3 DNA: TGCGCCAGCAGCTCCGGGACAGCCTACGAG. Based on the CDR3 plus reference TRBV5-1 and TRBJ2-7, the full variable domain is KAGVTQTPRYLIKTRGQQVTLSCSPISGHRSVSWYQQTPGQGLQFLFEYFSETQRNKGNFPGRFSGRQFSNSRSEMNVSTLELGDSALYLCASSSGTAYEQYFGPGTRLTVT.

Regarding this clone: From the germline J gene comes the end of the CDR3, since the read stops 3 residues before it. The V call is TRBV19, the J call TRBJ2-5, with 8 bases lining up with TRBD1. This CDR3 has 16 residues. The V gene end was trimmed by 5 bases and the J gene end by 1 base; junction bases not matched to a gene: 9. Per the germline V gene, CDR1 is LNHDA and CDR2 is SQIVND (reference sequence). The sequenced part of the CDR3 DNA is TGTGCCAGTAGTCTACAGGGGGGCAAGGGCCAAGAGACC. This sequence encodes CASSLQGGKGQET. The whole CDR3 protein is CASSLQGGKGQETQYF.